This is a list of T cell receptor beta chains from one sample in a study of blood T cell repertoires in COVID-19. The table came from immunoSEQ multiplex PCR; TCRdb's copy has only in-frame clones and leaves some out. This repertoire shows 35,000 to 55,000 clones, about 85% found once; its top ten account for 10% to 15%. Sequenced sample: peripheral blood. The receptors were gathered from a human donor in a cohort sampled during active COVID-19. Both conserved end residues are part of each CDR3. The D gene is left open where the match is weak. Size is stated for part of the rows, as once, few or many counts, or as a class when the clone is expanded.

-	TRBJ1-5	TRBD1	TRBV6-2/TRBV6-3	TGTGCCAGCAGTCCGCTGGACAGGGACCTCAATCAGCCCCAGCATTTT	CASSPLDRDLNQPQHF
-	TRBJ2-7	-	TRBV2	TGTGCCAGCAGAACGGAGGTGGGGGGCTACGAGCAGTACTTC	CASRTEVGGYEQYF
once	TRBJ1-1	TRBD1	TRBV19	TGTGCCAGTAACAGACAGGGGGCCACTGAAGCTTTCTTT	CASNRQGATEAFF
-	TRBJ2-2	TRBD2	TRBV7-2	TGTGCCAGCCGAGGGCCCCTAGCGGGGGGGCGGGAGACCGGGGAGCTGTTTTTT	CASRGPLAGGRETGELFF
-	TRBJ1-1	-	TRBV19	TGTGCCAGTACGTCAGGGGCGAACACTGAAGCTTTCTTT	CASTSGANTEAFF
-	TRBJ2-3	TRBD2	TRBV5-1	TGCGCCAGCACTACGGGACTAGCGGGGGTCCTGCGGGATACGCAGTATTTT	CASTTGLAGVLRDTQYF
-	TRBJ2-5	-	TRBV5-6	TGTGCCAGCAGCCGGGACTTAGAGACCCAGTACTTC	CASSRDLETQYF
-	TRBJ1-5	-	TRBV6-1	TGTGCCAGCAGTGAAGGGGCCTCCCAGCATTTT	CASSEGASQHF
-	TRBJ1-5	-	TRBV21-1	TGTGCCAGCAGCTACCCCTTTACAGTCGAGGGAGGGCAGCCCCAGCATTTT	CASSYPFTVEGGQPQHF
-	TRBJ2-1	-	TRBV29-1	TGCAGCGTTGAGAGCTCCTACAATGAGCAGTTCTTC	CSVESSYNEQFF
-	TRBJ2-6	TRBD1	TRBV5-8	TGTGCCAGCAGGTTACAGGGGGCGGCTGGGGCCAACGTCCTGACTTTC	CASRLQGAAGANVLTF
-	TRBJ1-1	-	TRBV29-1	TGCAGCGTTGTCCCAGATAACACTGAAGCTTTCTTT	CSVVPDNTEAFF
-	TRBJ1-2	-	TRBV7-9	TGTGCCAGCAGCTTGGCGGGTTCTAACTATGGCTACACCTTC	CASSLAGSNYGYTF
-	TRBJ2-5	-	TRBV5-1	TGCGCCAGCAGCTTGGCCGAAGAGACCCAGTACTTC	CASSLAEETQYF
-	TRBJ2-7	-	TRBV4-2	TGTGCCAGCAGCCAAGTCGGCCGGGGTGAGGGCTACGAGCAGTACTTC	CASSQVGRGEGYEQYF
-	TRBJ1-1	-	TRBV12-3/TRBV12-4	TGTGCCAGCAGTTTGGGGGCTTTCACTGAAGCTTTCTTT	CASSLGAFTEAFF
-	TRBJ1-2	TRBD1	TRBV5-1	TGCGCCAGCAGCCAGTCCCCGGGACAGCGGTCATCTCTCTCTGGCTACACCTTC	CASSQSPGQRSSLSGYTF
few	TRBJ2-3	TRBD1	TRBV20-1	TGCAGTGCTAGTGGACAGGTTGGCACAGATACGCAGTATTTT	CSASGQVGTDTQYF
few	TRBJ2-1	-	TRBV7-8	TGTGCCAGCAGCCGCCCTCCGGGTCGCTATGAGCAGTTCTTC	CASSRPPGRYEQFF
once	TRBJ1-4	TRBD1	TRBV7-8	TGTGCCAGCAGCTTAGCGGGGGACAGGTCTAATGAAAAACTGTTTTTT	CASSLAGDRSNEKLFF
-	TRBJ1-1	-	TRBV15	TGTGCCACCAGTCCCTCCTGGTTAGGAGTCCTTTTCTTT	CATSPSWLGVLFF
-	TRBJ1-3	-	TRBV27	TGTGCCAGCAGTCTAAGCCGCGGATCTGGAAACACCATATATTTT	CASSLSRGSGNTIYF
-	TRBJ2-7	-	TRBV5-8	TGTGCCAGCAGCTTGAGCTGGGGAGCGTACTTC	CASSLSWGAYF
once	TRBJ2-5	-	TRBV19	TGTGCCAGTAGTATCATCAGGGGACAAGAGACCCAGTACTTC	CASSIIRGQETQYF